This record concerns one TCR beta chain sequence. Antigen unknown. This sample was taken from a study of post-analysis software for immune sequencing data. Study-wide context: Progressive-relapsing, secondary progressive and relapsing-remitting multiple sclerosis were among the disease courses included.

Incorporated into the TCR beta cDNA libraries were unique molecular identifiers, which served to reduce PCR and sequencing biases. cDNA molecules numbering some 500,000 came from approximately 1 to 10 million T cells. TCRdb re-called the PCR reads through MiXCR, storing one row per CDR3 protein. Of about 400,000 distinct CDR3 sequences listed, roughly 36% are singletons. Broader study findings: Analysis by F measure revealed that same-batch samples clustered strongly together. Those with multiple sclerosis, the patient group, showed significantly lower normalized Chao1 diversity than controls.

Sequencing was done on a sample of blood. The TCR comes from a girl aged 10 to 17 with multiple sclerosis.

The CDR3 DNA follows: TGCGCCAGCAGCCAAGTCGGCAGGTATCGCGAGCAGTACTTC. Translating gives CASSQVGRYREQYF. The chain combines TRBV4-1 with TRBJ2-7; D unclear. Trimming pared 1 base from V and 6 bases from J, leaving 13 bases between. This CDR3 is 14 amino acids long. In germline, CDR1 is MGHRA, CDR2 YSYEKL.